This record looks at one T cell receptor (beta chain) sequence and its context. These data originate in a study of OX40 agonist ivuxolimab in advanced cancers. On the study more broadly: Patients with hepatocellular carcinoma, melanoma, renal cell or head and neck cancer made up the dose-escalation patients.

Data came from immunoSEQ multiplex PCR; TCRdb stores just in-frame clones and leaves some out. The sample has 53,000 or so clones, 79% seen once. Trimming left V 0 bases short and J 7 bases short, with 8 bases between. The CDR3 sequence is 13 residues long. CDR1 and CDR2 (germline): SGHDT, YYEEEE. The sequence derives from an adult with an advanced solid tumor such as melanoma, head and neck, liver or kidney cancer. Sequences were derived from CD4+ or CD8+ T cells sorted from blood, sampled in a trial of the OX40 agonist ivuxolimab. The gene calls are TRBV5-6 and TRBJ1-5; no firm D call. The DNA of the CDR3 is TGTGCCAGCAGCTTGGGTGCGGGGCAGCCCCAGCATTTT. Protein: CASSLGAGQPQHF.